Below are 7 T cell receptor beta chains sequenced from a single sample in a study of T-cell reconstitution after alpha-beta-depleted transplantation in children. Unique molecular identifiers tagged the TCRbeta library. MiXCR, applied by TCRdb to the PCR reads, yields one record per CDR3 protein. Of hundreds of thousands of distinct CDR3 sequences detected, approximately 15% appear once; the ten largest clones hold 5%. The sequences come from PBMCs, mostly from graft donor cells, collected 360 days after TCRalphabeta/CD19-depleted stem cell transplant. Receptor source: a male patient between 10 and 17 years old who had a stem cell transplant for acute lymphoblastic leukemia, so the T cells may come from the graft donor.

The chain joins TRBV10-3 to TRBJ2-7, with 8 bases identical to TRBD2. J lost 0 bases, V lost 8 bases, and 6 bases had no gene match. The CDR3 is 14 residues long. Germline V lookup: CDR1 ENHRY, CDR2 SYGVKD. CDR3 sequence reads: CAIGFGTSSYEQYF. CDR3 coding DNA: TGTGCCATCGGTTTCGGGACTAGCTCCTACGAGCAGTACTTC.

This clonotype was found a few times. The chain uses TRBV7-9 and TRBJ2-3, with 12 bases that match TRBD2. The V gene's germline CDR1 is SEHNR and CDR2 FQNEAQ (reference sequence). V lost 10 bases and J lost 5; bases outside the gene matches: 13. The CDR3 covers 16 residues. CDR3 in DNA: TGTGCCACTCCCCGGCTAGCGGGAGGGCCGGGAGATACGCAGTATTTT. Protein: CATPRLAGGPGDTQYF.

This clonotype has just a few counts. The genes are TRBV7-6 and TRBJ1-1; tentatively, D is TRBD1 (5 bases). The CDR3 sequence is 11 residues long. The V and J ends lost 8 bases and 3 bases respectively, with 7 bases between them. Germline assignment: CDR1 SGHVS and CDR2 FNYEAQ. CDR3 DNA: TGTGCCAGCGGGGGGGACACTGAAGCTTTCTTT. It yields the protein CASGGDTEAFF.

This clonotype showed up just a few times. The chain carries TRBV3-1 and TRBJ2-7; D ambiguous. The length of the CDR3 is 13 residues. Germline CDR1 LGHDT, CDR2 YNNKEL (reference sequence). Trimming took 0 bases from V and 3 from J, leaving 6 bases between them. Here the CDR3 DNA reads TGTGCCAGCAGCCAAGACCTTCTCTACGAGCAGTACTTC. This gives the protein CASSQDLLYEQYF.

This chain joins TRBV20-1 and TRBJ2-2; D is uncertain. Trimming pared 4 bases from V and 6 bases from J, leaving 12 bases between. The CDR3 totals 13 residues. Germline lookup yields CDR1 DFQATT and CDR2 SNEGSKA (reference sequence). CDR3 loop: CSAILSGPGELFF. Written as DNA, the CDR3 is TGCAGTGCTATCCTCAGTGGGCCCGGGGAGCTGTTTTTT.

This clonotype came up once. The chain employs TRBV5-5 and TRBJ1-5; 7 bases agree with TRBD1. Per germline, CDR1 SGHKS and CDR2 YYEKEE (reference sequence). The V gene end was trimmed by 0 bases and the J gene end by 7 bases; junction bases not matched to a gene: 7. The CDR3 has 15 amino acids. The CDR3 spells CASSLGAGGQQPQHF. CDR3 nucleotides: TGTGCCAGCAGCTTGGGGGCAGGGGGACAGCAGCCCCAGCATTTT. The full variable domain, its missing parts supplied by reference TRBV5-5 and TRBJ1-5, is DAGVTQSPTHLIKTRGQQVTLRCSPISGHKSVSWYQQVLGQGPQFIFQYYEKEERGRGNFPDRFSARQFPNYSSELNVNALLLGDSALYLCASSLGAGGQQPQHFGDGTRLSIL.

This clonotype was detected ten times or more. The chain recombines TRBV5-1 with TRBJ2-1; TRBD1 is a possible D gene (6 bases). This CDR3 region has 15 residues. Deletions cut 4 bases from V and 4 bases from J, with 15 bases between. The germline V gene encodes CDR1 SGHRS and CDR2 YFSETQ. CDR3 loop: CASSGGRGVYNEQFF. CDR3 sequence (DNA): TGCGCCAGCAGCGGTGGCAGGGGTGTATACAATGAGCAGTTCTTC.